Following are 17 T cell receptor beta chains from one sample sequenced in a study of blood T cells in healthy people across ages. The authors ran a second PCR of roughly 7 to 11 cycles using a sample-barcoded 5' primer and a J-beta primer mix. TCRdb redid the calling of the 5' RACE reads with MiXCR, one entry per CDR3 protein. The sample shows hundreds of thousands of distinct CDR3 sequences, roughly 44% of them seen only once. Sequenced sample: blood. The receptor source for this set is a man in his 60s in good health.

The rearrangement joins TRBV5-1 to TRBJ2-5; D possibly matches TRBD1 or TRBD2 (6 bases each). The end of the DNA is better explained by TRBJ2-7, so the J call may be wrong. Germline CDR1 is SGHRS and CDR2 is YFSETQ. The CDR3 runs 14 residues. Here the CDR3 reads CASSPEGGTYEQYF. CDR3 DNA sequence: TGCGCCAGCAGCCCCGAGGGGGGAACCTACGAGCAGTACTTC.

This clonotype was counted a single time. The genes are TRBV7-2 and TRBJ2-1; the D gene is possibly TRBD2 (5 bases). V shed 8 bases and J shed 9 bases, with 23 bases lying between them. Germline-derived CDR1 and CDR2 are SGHTA and FQGNSA. The CDR3 runs 15 residues. The DNA for the CDR3 is TGTGCCAGCCAAGTATCAATCACTAGAAAATTTGAGCAGTTCTTC. This gives the protein CASQVSITRKFEQFF.

Comments on this clonotype: A much larger clonotype is one base distant, so this may be a read error. The chain joins TRBV7-3 to TRBJ2-7; D may correspond to TRBD1 or TRBD2 (6 bases each). The J call may be faulty, since TRBJ2-5 better matches the DNA end. The germline V gene has CDR1 SGHTA and CDR2 FQGTGA. This CDR3 is built from 14 residues. The CDR3 bases are TGTGCCAGCAGCGTTGGGGGGCGTGGAGAGACCCAGTACTTC. Its translation is CASSVGGRGETQYF.

This clonotype was observed a few times. This sequence joins TRBV2 and TRBJ2-5; D is perhaps TRBD1 (5 bases). V lost 4 bases and J lost 2, with 20 bases in between. Germline CDR1 SNHLY, CDR2 FYNNEI. The CDR3 spans 17 residues. The CDR3 sequence: CASSGSLGARGQETQYF. CDR3 in DNA: TGTGCCAGCAGTGGGTCCTTAGGGGCGCGAGGTCAAGAGACCCAGTACTTC.

This clonotype was picked up a small number of times. The chain links TRBV7-2 to TRBJ2-1; 13 nucleotides agree with TRBD2. Trimming cost V 5 bases and J 8 bases; bases outside gene matches: 6. The CDR3 consists of 15 residues. Looked up from germline, CDR1 is SGHTA and CDR2 is FQGNSA. The CDR3 here is CASSIRTSGGDEQFF. CDR3 nucleotide sequence: TGTGCCAGCAGCATCCGGACTAGCGGGGGAGATGAGCAGTTCTTC.

The rearrangement links TRBV5-1 to TRBJ2-1, with 10 bases matching TRBD1. The CDR3 length is 17 residues. The germline V gene has CDR1 SGHRS and CDR2 YFSETQ. V trimming: 0 bases; J trimming: 7 bases; junction bases outside the gene matches: 10. CDR3 nucleotide sequence: TGCGCCAGCAGCTTGGGGATCCGGGACAGGGGATGGAATGAGCAGTTCTTC. Amino acids: CASSLGIRDRGWNEQFF.

The rearrangement joins TRBV10-3 to TRBJ2-1; TRBD2 matches at 9 bases. Germline V CDR1 and CDR2: ENHRY, SYGVKD. The CDR3 contains 17 residues. V lost 2 bases and J lost 4; bases outside the gene matches: 9. The CDR3 nucleotides read TGTGCCATCAGTGAGCGGGGCGGGGGGGCACAGTACAATGAGCAGTTCTTC. Protein product: CAISERGGGAQYNEQFF.

The chain joins TRBV28 to TRBJ1-3, with D possibly being TRBD1 (5 bases). Trimming removed 5 bases at V and 4 bases at J, with 15 bases between. CDR1 MDHEN and CDR2 SYDVKM come from the germline V gene. The length of the CDR3 is 15 residues. For the CDR3, the DNA is TGTGCCAGCAGTCCAAGGGACGGACGGGGAAACACCATATATTTT. Its protein product is CASSPRDGRGNTIYF. The variable domain in full, with the rest retrieved from reference TRBV28 and TRBJ1-3, is DVKVTQSSRYLVKRTGEKVFLECVQDMDHENMFWYRQDPGLGLRLIYFSYDVKMKEKGDIPEGYSVSREKKERFSLILESASTNQTSMYLCASSPRDGRGNTIYFGEGSWLTVV.

This clonotype was seen more than once but under ten times. As DNA, the CDR3 is TGTGCCAGCAGTTACGGGGGGAGAGGTAGCACAGATACGCAGTATTTT. Translating gives CASSYGGRGSTDTQYF. V is TRBV6-5 and J is TRBJ2-3, with D perhaps TRBD2 (6 bases). The length of the CDR3 is 16 residues. Germline assignment: CDR1 MNHEY and CDR2 SVGAGI. The V gene lost 2 bases and the J gene lost 0 bases, with 12 bases spanning the gap.

The V and J genes are TRBV7-2 and TRBJ2-5; tentatively, D is TRBD1 (6 bases). Per the germline V gene, CDR1 is SGHTA and CDR2 is FQGNSA. Deletions cut 2 bases from V and 5 bases from J, with 15 bases between. The CDR3 runs to 15 residues. CDR3 protein: CASSLMGAGMETQYF. Here the CDR3 DNA reads TGTGCCAGCAGCTTAATGGGGGCCGGTATGGAGACCCAGTACTTC.

This clonotype has more than one count but fewer than ten. This chain uses TRBV11-2 with TRBJ2-1, with 10 bases matching TRBD2. The J segment lost 0 bases and the V segment lost 3 bases, leaving 8 bases of the junction unmatched. The CDR3 length is 18 residues. Per germline, CDR1 SGHAT and CDR2 FQNNGV. The CDR3 protein is CASSFGTSDRSSYNEQFF. The DNA for the CDR3 is TGTGCCAGCAGCTTTGGGACTAGCGATAGGAGCTCCTACAATGAGCAGTTCTTC.

The chain couples TRBV4-1 to TRBJ1-3; perhaps TRBD1 as D (6 bases). In germline, CDR1 is MGHRA, CDR2 YSYEKL. V was cut by 4 bases and J by 0 bases, with 13 bases left in between. The CDR3 is 16 amino acids. CDR3 DNA: TGCGCCAGCAGCCTTACCACAGGGACCTCTGGAAACACCATATATTTT. Amino acids: CASSLTTGTSGNTIYF.

About this clonotype: Sequence at one end of the junction differs from germline and may be a read error. This CDR3 is CASKRRDYSGADVLTF. The CDR3 DNA is TGTGCCAGCAAACGCCGGGACTACTCTGGGGCCGACGTCCTGACTTTC. The chain combines TRBV28 with TRBJ2-6; 7 bases map to TRBD2. CDR3 length: 16 residues. Looked up from germline, CDR1 is MDHEN and CDR2 is SYDVKM.

This clonotype has at least ten counts. The genes are TRBV6-5 and TRBJ2-7; 7 positions match TRBD1. Germline-derived CDR1 and CDR2 are MNHEY and SVGAGI. Trimming removed 4 bases from V and 1 base from J; junction bases left unmatched: 1. This CDR3 contains 13 residues. In nucleotides, the CDR3 is TGTGCCAGCAGTTGGGGACAGTCCTACGAGCAGTACTTC. The encoded protein is CASSWGQSYEQYF.

This chain joins TRBV11-1 and TRBJ1-1; no definite D call. CDR1 and CDR2 from the germline V gene are SGHAT and FQDESV (reference sequence). The ends were cut back, 3 bases at V and 8 bases at J, with 13 bases in the middle. The CDR3 sequence is 13 residues long. This CDR3 reads CASSLGHTAEAFF. CDR3 sequence (DNA): TGTGCCAGCAGCTTGGGCCACACAGCAGAAGCTTTCTTT.

This chain uses TRBV4-3 with TRBJ1-1; TRBD1 aligns across 11 bases. CDR3 length equals 15 residues. With 2 bases clipped from V and 4 bases from J, the junction kept 3 bases outside the gene matches. The V gene's germline CDR1 is LGHNA and CDR2 YSLEER. CDR3 loop: CASSQLGTGGTEAFF. Written as DNA, the CDR3 is TGCGCCAGCAGCCAATTAGGGACAGGGGGCACTGAAGCTTTCTTT.

This clonotype was counted only a few times. The chain recombines TRBV27 with TRBJ1-2; D might be TRBD1 (5 bases). This CDR3 is built from 15 residues. Germline lookup yields CDR1 MNHEY and CDR2 SMNVEV (reference sequence). Trimming took off 3 bases at V and 6 bases at J, with 17 bases between the two ends. The CDR3 nucleotides are TGTGCCAGCAGTTTTACGCAGGGCCCTCCCCATGGCTACACCTTC. Protein: CASSFTQGPPHGYTF.